Below, one T cell receptor (beta chain) is given with its context. As handled by the study authors: Nucleated cell number was recorded as an estimate derived from reference gene primer amplification. Method: immunoSEQ multiplex PCR; TCRdb's copy keeps in-frame clones and lacks some. V, J and clone size are those of that table, while D and trimming were read from the DNA. There are 250,000 to 350,000 clones in the sample; about 85% occur only once, and about 1% lies in the top ten. This sample is drawn from a study of blood T cell repertoires in COVID-19. The sequenced material came from peripheral blood. This TCR came from a human donor with COVID-19, enrolled during active disease. The donor label of this sample is uncertain.

Written as DNA, the CDR3 is TGTGCCAGCTCTCACGGCGAGGGCCCGAGGGGGCAAGAGACCCAGTACTTC. Protein: CASSHGEGPRGQETQYF. V is TRBV7-3 and J is TRBJ2-5; D perhaps matches TRBD1 (6 bases). This CDR3 has 17 amino acids. V gave up 8 bases and J gave up 2 bases, with 24 bases separating them. Germline CDR1 and CDR2: SGHTA and FQGTGA.